This TCR beta chain came from a study of metastatic and nonmetastatic thyroid tumors. Study overall: The comparison covered peripheral blood and tumor or nodule tissue in malignant and benign thyroid patients. Study-wide results and caveats: Significantly greater TCR beta diversity was reportedly found in malignant thyroid tumors than in benign nodules (in blood and tumor).

This clone is medium-sized. What it recognizes is unknown. The CDR3 has 19 amino acids. With V trimmed by 8 bases and J by 0 bases, 17 bases remained unmatched. The germline V gene has CDR1 SQVTM and CDR2 ANQGSEA. MiXCR re-clonotyped the PCR reads for TCRdb. The sample lists around 14,000 clones; roughly a quarter were seen once. All patients were untreated before thyroid surgery. This rearrangement joins TRBV29-1 to TRBJ2-1, with TRBD2 matching 12 bases. Sequenced: tumor tissue. The sequence came from a female donor with papillary thyroid cancer or a benign thyroid nodule (not recorded which). Some clones in this sample may be carry-over from other donors' samples. CDR3 coding DNA: TGCAGCCTATCCCTGACCGGGACTAGCGGGCTTAGCTCCTACAATGAGCAGTTCTTC. Its translation is CSLSLTGTSGLSSYNEQFF.